The source of this TCR beta chain is a study of T cell clonotyping in hematopoietic cell transplantation. Findings and limits, study-wide: Recipient TCR diversity dropped after transplant; expanded clonotypes rose from day 30 to 180. Higher Inverse Simpson Index values in graft donor and pretransplant recipient predicted broader posttransplant TCR diversity.

Described time point: recipient sample about 28 days before transplant, after cytoreduction. The germline V gene encodes CDR1 LNHDA and CDR2 SQIVND (reference sequence). CDR3 length equals 16 residues. The V end was cut by 5 bases, the J end by 8 bases, with 21 bases between. With regard to this clone: What it recognizes is unknown.

The method was immunoSEQ multiplex PCR; TCRdb's version includes in-frame clones alone and lacks a portion of them. Of 5,000 to 6,000 clones listed, more than 75% are singletons. The sequence came from a man in his sixties with acute myeloid leukemia. Some clones in this sample may be carry-over from other donors' samples. The J gene is TRBJ1-4, the V gene TRBV19, with D possibly matching TRBD1 (5 bases). Material: peripheral blood mononuclear cells, obtained before stem cell transplant. CDR3 sequence reads: CASSPRRQGGGEKLFF. CDR3 nucleotide sequence: TGTGCCAGTAGTCCGAGAAGGCAGGGAGGTGGCGAAAAACTGTTTTTT.